The 7 T cell receptor beta chains in this list originate from one sample, sequenced in a study of T-cell memory formation after mild COVID-19. MiXCR, run by TCRdb on the 5' RACE reads, gives a single entry per CDR3 protein. The profile covers 250,000 to 350,000 distinct CDR3 sequences, with about 17% appearing a single time and approximately 25% taken by the ten largest. Source material: PBMCs or a T cell subset sorted from them (not recorded which). The receptor set was obtained from a man aged 18 to 29 who had mild COVID-19 (a few samples of this study predate the infection). Cell type and time point are not known.

This chain joins TRBV2 and TRBJ2-3; D is ambiguous. Trimming shortened V by 4 bases and J by 7 bases, and 15 bases separated the two germline ends. The germline gives CDR1 SNHLY, CDR2 FYNNEI. The CDR3 totals 14 residues. CDR3 residues: CASSVERLRHTQYF. CDR3 in DNA: TGTGCCAGCAGTGTAGAGAGGTTGAGGCATACGCAGTATTTT. Looking up the rest from reference TRBV2 and TRBJ2-3 gives the full variable domain: EPEVTQTPSHQVTQMGQEVILRCVPISNHLYFYWYRQILGQKVEFLVSFYNNEISEKSEIFDDQFSVERPDGSNFTLKIRSTKLEDSAMYFCASSVERLRHTQYFGPGTRLTVL.

The table lists this clonotype with a few counts. This chain joins TRBV20-1 and TRBJ2-7; D is unresolved. Per germline, CDR1 DFQATT and CDR2 SNEGSKA (reference sequence). Trimming removed 0 bases from V and 3 bases from J, with 9 bases in between. The CDR3 contains 13 residues. The CDR3 sequence is CSAREVGFYEQYF. CDR3 DNA sequence: TGCAGTGCTAGAGAAGTGGGTTTCTACGAGCAGTACTTC.

The chain carries TRBV4-3 and TRBJ1-6; D is possibly TRBD1 (6 bases). Deletions cut 0 bases from V and 10 bases from J, with 16 bases between. This CDR3 has 16 residues. Germline V gives CDR1 LGHNA, CDR2 YSLEER. The CDR3 reads CASSQDPTGLKSPLHF. CDR3 sequence (DNA): TGCGCCAGCAGCCAAGATCCCACAGGGCTAAAATCACCCCTCCACTTT.

Only a few counts were recorded for this clonotype. The rearrangement links TRBV4-1 to TRBJ1-1; D is unclear. The ends were cut back, 4 bases at V and 3 bases at J, with 15 bases in the middle. In germline, CDR1 is MGHRA, CDR2 YSYEKL. The CDR3 totals 15 residues. CDR3 nucleotides: TGCGCCAGCAGCCGATCCGGGAAGGTGGACACTGAAGCTTTCTTT. The encoded protein is CASSRSGKVDTEAFF.

The chain employs TRBV2 and TRBJ1-2; D not certain. The CDR3 sequence is 14 residues long. The germline V and J ends were trimmed by 6 bases and 3 bases, with 14 bases remaining between them. The germline gives CDR1 SNHLY, CDR2 FYNNEI. The CDR3 here is CASSPTAGYYGYTF. The CDR3 DNA follows: TGTGCCAGCAGCCCTACCGCGGGGTACTATGGCTACACCTTC.

This sequence joins TRBV6-2 or TRBV6-3 and TRBJ1-2, with a possible D match to TRBD1 (5 bases). Trimming removed 9 bases from V and 4 bases from J, with 9 bases in between. Germline lookup yields CDR1 MNHEY and CDR2 SVGEGT. The CDR3 has 11 residues. Here the CDR3 reads CASGTVYGYTF. The CDR3 bases are TGTGCCAGTGGGACGGTCTATGGCTACACCTTC.

This chain joins TRBV12-3 or TRBV12-4 and TRBJ2-7, with 7 bases matching TRBD2. The CDR3 runs to 15 residues. Trimming removed 3 bases from V and 2 bases from J; junction bases left unmatched: 7. CDR3 in DNA: TGTGCCAGCAGTTTCTGGGCGGGGGATACCTACGAGCAGTACTTC. Translated, it gives CASSFWAGDTYEQYF.